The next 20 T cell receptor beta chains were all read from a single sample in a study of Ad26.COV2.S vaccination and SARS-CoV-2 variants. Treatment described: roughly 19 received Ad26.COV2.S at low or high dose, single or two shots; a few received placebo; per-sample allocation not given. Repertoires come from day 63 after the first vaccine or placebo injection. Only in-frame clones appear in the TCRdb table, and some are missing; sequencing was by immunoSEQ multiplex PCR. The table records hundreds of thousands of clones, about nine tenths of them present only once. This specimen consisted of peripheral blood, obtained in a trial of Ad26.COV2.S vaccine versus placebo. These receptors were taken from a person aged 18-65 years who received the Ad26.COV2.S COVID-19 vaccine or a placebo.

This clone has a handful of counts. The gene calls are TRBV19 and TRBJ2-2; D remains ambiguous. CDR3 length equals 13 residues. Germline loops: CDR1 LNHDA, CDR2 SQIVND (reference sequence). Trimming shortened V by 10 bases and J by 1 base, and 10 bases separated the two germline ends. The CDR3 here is CATKGRNTGELFF. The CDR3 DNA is TGTGCCACCAAGGGCAGGAACACCGGGGAGCTGTTTTTT.

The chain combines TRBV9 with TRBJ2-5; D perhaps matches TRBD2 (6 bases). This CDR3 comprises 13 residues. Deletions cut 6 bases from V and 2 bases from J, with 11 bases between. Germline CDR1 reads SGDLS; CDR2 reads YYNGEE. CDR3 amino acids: CASKGSGQETQYF. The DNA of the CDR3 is TGTGCCAGCAAGGGTAGCGGACAAGAGACCCAGTACTTC.

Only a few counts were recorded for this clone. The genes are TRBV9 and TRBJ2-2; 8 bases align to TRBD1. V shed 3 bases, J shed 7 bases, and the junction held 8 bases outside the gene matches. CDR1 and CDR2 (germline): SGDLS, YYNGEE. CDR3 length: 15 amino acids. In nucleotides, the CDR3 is TGTGCCAGCAGCGCCTCAGGGGGCGGAAGCGGGGAGCTGTTTTTT. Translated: CASSASGGGSGELFF.

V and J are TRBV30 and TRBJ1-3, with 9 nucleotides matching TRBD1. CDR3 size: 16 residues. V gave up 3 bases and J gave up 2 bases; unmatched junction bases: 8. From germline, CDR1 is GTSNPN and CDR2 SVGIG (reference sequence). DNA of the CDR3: TGTGCCTGGAGCTATCCCGGGACAGGGCCTGGAAACACCATATATTTT. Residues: CAWSYPGTGPGNTIYF.

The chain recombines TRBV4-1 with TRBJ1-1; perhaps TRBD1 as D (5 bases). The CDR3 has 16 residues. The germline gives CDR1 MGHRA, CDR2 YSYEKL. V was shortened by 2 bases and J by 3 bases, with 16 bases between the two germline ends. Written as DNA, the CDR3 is TGCGCCAGCAGCCAAAAAGTTTTAGAAGGGGACACTGAAGCTTTCTTT. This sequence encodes CASSQKVLEGDTEAFF.

CDR3 sequence: CASSYAGAPTYEQYF. The CDR3 DNA reads as TGTGCCAGCAGTTACGCGGGGGCTCCAACCTACGAGCAGTACTTC. The chain employs TRBV27 and TRBJ2-7, with D possibly matching TRBD2 (7 bases). V was trimmed by 4 bases and J by 2 bases, leaving 15 bases between them. The CDR3 contains 15 residues. CDR1 and CDR2 (germline): MNHEY, SMNVEV (reference sequence).

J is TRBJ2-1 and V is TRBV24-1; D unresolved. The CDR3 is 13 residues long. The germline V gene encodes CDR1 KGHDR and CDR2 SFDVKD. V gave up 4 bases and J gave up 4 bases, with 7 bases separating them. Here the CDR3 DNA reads TGTGCCACCAGTGACGGACCTTACAATGAGCAGTTCTTC. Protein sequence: CATSDGPYNEQFF.

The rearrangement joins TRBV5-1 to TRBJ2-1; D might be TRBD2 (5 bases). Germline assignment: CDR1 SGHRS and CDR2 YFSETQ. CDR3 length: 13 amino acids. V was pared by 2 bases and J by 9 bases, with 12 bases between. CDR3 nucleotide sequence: TGCGCCAGCAGCTTCGGGAACCTCGGTGAGCAGTTCTTC. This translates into CASSFGNLGEQFF.

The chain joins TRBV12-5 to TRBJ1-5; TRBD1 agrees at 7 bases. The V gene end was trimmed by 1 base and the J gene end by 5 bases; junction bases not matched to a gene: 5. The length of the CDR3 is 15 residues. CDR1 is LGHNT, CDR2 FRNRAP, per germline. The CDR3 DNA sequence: TGTGCTAGTGGTTTGGAGGGACAGCCCTATCAGCCCCAGCATTTT. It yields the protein CASGLEGQPYQPQHF.

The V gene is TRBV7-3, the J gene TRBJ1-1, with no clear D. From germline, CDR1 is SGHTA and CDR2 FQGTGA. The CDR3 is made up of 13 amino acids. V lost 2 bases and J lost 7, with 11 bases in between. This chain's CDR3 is CASSLYTDGEAFF. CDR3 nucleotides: TGTGCCAGCAGCTTATACACGGATGGTGAAGCTTTCTTT.

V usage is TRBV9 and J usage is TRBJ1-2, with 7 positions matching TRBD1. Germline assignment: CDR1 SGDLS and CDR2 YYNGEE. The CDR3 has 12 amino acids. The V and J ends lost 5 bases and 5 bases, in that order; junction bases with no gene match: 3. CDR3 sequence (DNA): TGTGCCAGCAGTACGACAGGGTATGGCTACACCTTC. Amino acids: CASSTTGYGYTF.

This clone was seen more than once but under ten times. CDR3 DNA sequence: TGCGCCAGCAGCCATGTTTCAGGGAATCAGCCCCAGCATTTT. This encodes CASSHVSGNQPQHF. The chain combines TRBV4-1 with TRBJ1-5; D is possibly TRBD1 (5 bases). The CDR3 runs 14 residues. In germline, CDR1 is MGHRA, CDR2 YSYEKL. Trimming took 3 bases from V and 4 from J, leaving 10 bases between them.

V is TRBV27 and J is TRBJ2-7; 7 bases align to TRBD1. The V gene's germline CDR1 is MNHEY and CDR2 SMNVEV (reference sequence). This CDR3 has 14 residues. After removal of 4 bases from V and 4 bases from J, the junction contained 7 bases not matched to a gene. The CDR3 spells CASSYKGAGYEQYF. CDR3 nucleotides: TGTGCCAGCAGTTATAAGGGGGCGGGTTACGAGCAGTACTTC.

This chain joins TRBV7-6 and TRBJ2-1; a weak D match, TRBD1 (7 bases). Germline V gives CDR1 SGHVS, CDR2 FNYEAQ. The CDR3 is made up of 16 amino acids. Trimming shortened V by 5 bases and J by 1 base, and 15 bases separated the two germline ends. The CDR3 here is CASSLETGRSYNEQFF. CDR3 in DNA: TGTGCCAGCAGCCTAGAGACAGGGAGGTCCTACAATGAGCAGTTCTTC. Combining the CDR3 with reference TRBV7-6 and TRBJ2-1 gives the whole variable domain GAGVSQSPRYKVTKRGQDVALRCDPISGHVSLYWYRQALGQGPEFLTYFNYEAQQDKSGLPNDRFSAERPEGSISTLTIQRTEQRDSAMYRCASSLETGRSYNEQFFGPGTRLTVL.

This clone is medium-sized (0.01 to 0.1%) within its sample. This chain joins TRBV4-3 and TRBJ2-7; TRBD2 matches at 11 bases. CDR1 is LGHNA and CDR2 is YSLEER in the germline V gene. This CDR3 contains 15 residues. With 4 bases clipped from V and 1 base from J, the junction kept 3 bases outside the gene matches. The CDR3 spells CASSPGLAESYEQYF. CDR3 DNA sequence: TGCGCCAGCAGCCCGGGACTAGCGGAGTCCTACGAGCAGTACTTC.

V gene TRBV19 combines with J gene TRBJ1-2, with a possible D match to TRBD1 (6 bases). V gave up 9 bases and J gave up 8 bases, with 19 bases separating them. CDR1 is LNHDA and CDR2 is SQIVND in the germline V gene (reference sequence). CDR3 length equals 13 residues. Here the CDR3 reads CASKTGGLLGYTF. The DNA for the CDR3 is TGTGCCAGCAAGACGGGGGGCCTGCTGGGCTACACCTTC.

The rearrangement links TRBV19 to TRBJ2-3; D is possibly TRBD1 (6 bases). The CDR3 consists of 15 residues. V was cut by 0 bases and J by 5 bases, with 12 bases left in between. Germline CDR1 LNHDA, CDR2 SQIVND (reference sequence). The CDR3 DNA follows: TGTGCCAGTAGTATAGATTCCCTCAGGGGAGATACGCAGTATTTT. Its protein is CASSIDSLRGDTQYF.

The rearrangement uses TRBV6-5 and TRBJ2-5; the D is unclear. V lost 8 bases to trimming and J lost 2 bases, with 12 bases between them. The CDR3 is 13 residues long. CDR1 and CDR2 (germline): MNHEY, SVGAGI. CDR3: CASEFSGQETQYF. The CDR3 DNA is TGTGCCAGCGAATTTTCGGGTCAAGAGACCCAGTACTTC.

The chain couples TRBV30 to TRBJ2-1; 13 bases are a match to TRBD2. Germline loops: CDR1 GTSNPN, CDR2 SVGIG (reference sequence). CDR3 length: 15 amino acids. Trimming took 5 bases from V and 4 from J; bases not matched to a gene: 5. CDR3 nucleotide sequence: TGTGCCTGGGCTCAACTAGCGGGGGGGTACAATGAGCAGTTCTTC. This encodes CAWAQLAGGYNEQFF.

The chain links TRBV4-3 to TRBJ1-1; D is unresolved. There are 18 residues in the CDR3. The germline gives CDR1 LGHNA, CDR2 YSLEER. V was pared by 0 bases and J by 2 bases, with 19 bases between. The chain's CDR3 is CASSQDGYKGGINTEAFF. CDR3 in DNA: TGCGCCAGCAGCCAAGATGGGTATAAGGGAGGGATCAACACTGAAGCTTTCTTT.